This T cell receptor (beta chain) appears in the sequencing data of a study of blood T cells in healthy people across ages. As for the study in general: When template switching was applied, about one barcoded beta molecule was captured per two T cells.

V shed 6 bases and J shed 1 base, with 19 bases lying between them. The CDR3 runs to 16 residues. The germline V gene has CDR1 DFQATT and CDR2 SNEGSKA (reference sequence). This clonotype occurred a few times. Then a second PCR, running about 7 to 11 cycles, was carried out with a sample-barcoded 5' primer and a J-beta primer mix. MiXCR, applied by TCRdb to the 5' RACE reads, yields one record per CDR3 protein. The sample shows hundreds of thousands of distinct CDR3 sequences, about 21% of them seen only once. The chain uses TRBV20-1 and TRBJ2-4; D may be TRBD2 (6 bases). This clonotype originated in a man in his sixties or seventies in good health. Material: blood. The CDR3 DNA is TGCAGTGCCAGACGAATGGGGGGAGTGGCCAAAAACATTCAGTACTTC. It translates to CSARRMGGVAKNIQYF.